The 32 T cell receptor beta chains reported below all come from one sample, sequenced in a study of T cell responses to AZD1222 COVID-19 vaccine. The data were produced by immunoSEQ multiplex PCR, yet TCRdb's version contains in-frame clones alone and is incomplete. Of tens of thousands of clones listed, 85% to 90% are singletons. The material was peripheral blood, obtained on day 0 of AZD1222 vaccination. These receptors were collected from an adult in good health.

The chain joins TRBV29-1 to TRBJ1-1; D is possibly TRBD1 (5 bases). The V gene lost 3 bases and the J gene lost 4 bases, with 15 bases spanning the gap. The CDR3 runs 14 residues. From germline, CDR1 is SQVTM and CDR2 ANQGSEA. The CDR3 protein is CSVERGRRGTEAFF. CDR3 coding DNA: TGCAGCGTTGAGAGGGGCCGGAGGGGCACTGAAGCTTTCTTT. The full variable domain, its missing parts supplied by reference TRBV29-1 and TRBJ1-1, is SAVISQKPSRDICQRGTSLTIQCQVDSQVTMMFWYRQQPGQSLTLIATANQGSEATYESGFVIDKFPISRPNLTFSTLTVSNMSPEDSSIYLCSVERGRRGTEAFFGQGTRLTVV.

This clone appeared a single time. The gene calls are TRBV13 and TRBJ2-6; no firm D call. The CDR3 extends over 19 amino acids. V was trimmed by 2 bases and J by 0 bases, leaving 17 bases between them. Germline values: CDR1 PRHDT, CDR2 FYEKMQ (reference sequence). CDR3 residues: CASSLSPGSSRSGANVLTF. DNA of the CDR3: TGTGCCAGCAGCTTATCTCCCGGATCGTCCCGCTCTGGGGCCAACGTCCTGACTTTC.

The chain combines TRBV10-2 with TRBJ1-2; D possibly corresponds to TRBD1 (6 bases). V shed 4 bases and J shed 4 bases, with 10 bases lying between them. Germline V gene sequence: CDR1 WSHSY, CDR2 SAAADI. The CDR3 consists of 13 residues. The chain's CDR3 is CASSAQGTYGYTF. The CDR3 DNA follows: TGCGCCAGCAGTGCACAGGGCACCTATGGCTACACCTTC.

V and J are TRBV7-2 and TRBJ1-1; no firm D call. CDR1 SGHTA and CDR2 FQGNSA come from the germline V gene. CDR3 length equals 13 residues. V was clipped by 4 bases and J by 7 bases, with 13 bases between them. The CDR3: CASSSSPGFEAFF. For the CDR3, the DNA is TGTGCCAGCAGCTCCTCCCCGGGATTTGAAGCTTTCTTT. Full variable domain (outside the CDR3, taken from reference TRBV7-2 and TRBJ1-1): GAGVSQSPSNKVTEKGKDVELRCDPISGHTALYWYRQSLGQGLEFLIYFQGNSAPDKSGLPSDRFSAERTGGSVSTLTIQRTQQEDSAVYLCASSSSPGFEAFFGQGTRLTVV.

CDR3 protein: CASRNQGPSGANVLTF. The CDR3 coding sequence is TGTGCCAGCAGGAATCAGGGCCCCTCTGGGGCCAACGTCCTGACTTTC. The chain combines TRBV27 with TRBJ2-6; tentatively, D is TRBD1 (5 bases). CDR1 and CDR2 (germline): MNHEY, SMNVEV (reference sequence). The V and J ends lost 6 bases and 0 bases respectively, with 12 bases between them. The CDR3 has 16 amino acids.

V and J are TRBV30 and TRBJ1-4, with unresolved D. Per germline, CDR1 GTSNPN and CDR2 SVGIG (reference sequence). The CDR3 consists of 15 residues. Trimming took off 0 bases at V and 1 base at J, with 9 bases between the two ends. In nucleotides, the CDR3 is TGTGCCTGGAGTGTACAGACTTTAACTAATGAAAAACTGTTTTTT. This sequence encodes CAWSVQTLTNEKLFF. Combining the CDR3 with reference TRBV30 and TRBJ1-4 gives the whole variable domain SQTIHQWPATLVQPVGSPLSLECTVEGTSNPNLYWYRQAAGRGLQLLFYSVGIGQISSEVPQNLSASRPQDRQFILSSKKLLLSDSGFYLCAWSVQTLTNEKLFFGSGTQLSVL.

This chain uses TRBV2 with TRBJ1-1; D remains ambiguous. Germline CDR1 and CDR2: SNHLY and FYNNEI. V lost 7 bases, J lost 2 bases, and 11 bases lay in between. The CDR3 has 13 amino acids. The CDR3 DNA reads as TGTGCCAGCAATCAGGAATTCAACACTGAAGCTTTCTTT. This sequence encodes CASNQEFNTEAFF. The entire variable domain, with the rest obtained from reference TRBV2 and TRBJ1-1, is as follows: EPEVTQTPSHQVTQMGQEVILRCVPISNHLYFYWYRQILGQKVEFLVSFYNNEISEKSEIFDDQFSVERPDGSNFTLKIRSTKLEDSAMYFCASNQEFNTEAFFGQGTRLTVV.

The CDR3 reads CASRSASTDTQYF. The CDR3 region has the DNA TGTGCCAGTCGGAGTGCTAGCACAGATACGCAGTATTTT. The J gene is TRBJ2-3, the V gene TRBV3-1 (or the pseudogene TRBV3-2); no reliable D call. The CDR3 spans 13 residues. Between the trimmed V and J ends, which lost 9 bases and 0 bases, there was a span of 10 bases. Germline V gene lookup returns CDR1 LGHDT and CDR2 YNNKEL (reference sequence).

The chain uses TRBV4-1 and TRBJ2-1, with D maybe TRBD1 (6 bases). This CDR3 region has 15 residues. Looked up from germline, CDR1 is MGHRA and CDR2 is YSYEKL. The V gene lost 1 base and the J gene lost 7 bases, with 14 bases spanning the gap. Here the CDR3 reads CASSQGSLGANEQFF. In DNA, the CDR3 is TGCGCCAGCAGCCAAGGCTCCCTGGGGGCGAATGAGCAGTTCTTC.

This rearrangement joins TRBV25-1 to TRBJ1-1, with a weak D call TRBD1 (5 bases). This CDR3 is built from 18 residues. The V end was cut by 3 bases, the J end by 5 bases, with 25 bases between. CDR1 and CDR2 from the germline V gene are MGHDK and SYGVNS. The CDR3 sequence: CASSDNNIRDAVGTEAFF. CDR3 in DNA: TGTGCCAGCAGTGATAATAACATCCGGGACGCAGTGGGGACTGAAGCTTTCTTT.

Worth noting for this clone: This CDR3 is also generated by other DNA sequences in the sample. CDR3 sequence: CASSPGQNEKLFF. CDR3 coding DNA: TGTGCCAGCTCACCAGGCCAGAATGAAAAACTGTTTTTT. This chain connects TRBV18 to TRBJ1-4; no clear D gene. The CDR3 extends over 13 amino acids. Trimming shortened V by 2 bases and J by 5 bases, and 6 bases separated the two germline ends. Germline CDR1 and CDR2: KGHSH and LQKENI.

V and J are TRBV5-1 and TRBJ2-7; TRBD2 is a possible D gene (7 bases). The CDR3 consists of 15 residues. Germline CDR1 reads SGHRS; CDR2 reads YFSETQ. Trimming left V 0 bases short and J 6 bases short, with 16 bases between. The CDR3 protein is CASSLVGRGLVEQYF. In DNA, the CDR3 is TGCGCCAGCAGCTTGGTTGGGCGGGGGCTAGTCGAGCAGTACTTC.

The chain employs TRBV9 and TRBJ1-3; D is unclear. Trimming took 4 bases from V and 0 from J, leaving 11 bases between them. This CDR3 comprises 15 residues. The germline V gene encodes CDR1 SGDLS and CDR2 YYNGEE. CDR3 coding DNA: TGTGCCAGCAGCCCGCTACCGAGCTCTGGAAACACCATATATTTT. It translates to CASSPLPSSGNTIYF.

The chain employs TRBV27 and TRBJ2-7; 9 nucleotides line up with TRBD2. The V and J ends lost 3 bases and 4 bases, in that order; junction bases with no gene match: 1. Germline V gives CDR1 MNHEY, CDR2 SMNVEV (reference sequence). This CDR3 has 13 residues. The CDR3: CASSLRGGYEQYF. The CDR3 DNA reads as TGTGCCAGCAGTTTGCGGGGGGGGTACGAGCAGTACTTC.

This CDR3 reads CASSIAAGGTYEQYF. In DNA form, the CDR3 reads TGTGCCAGTAGTATAGCGGCTGGGGGAACCTACGAGCAGTACTTC. The chain links TRBV19 to TRBJ2-7, with D perhaps matching TRBD1 or TRBD2 (5 bases each). The germline gives CDR1 LNHDA, CDR2 SQIVND (reference sequence). Trimming stripped 1 base from V and 2 bases from J, with 12 bases between. This CDR3 contains 15 residues.

This chain connects TRBV5-1 to TRBJ2-7, with 7 bases lining up with TRBD2. CDR3 length: 14 amino acids. J gave up 2 bases and V 1 base, and 3 bases lay outside the gene matches. Germline V lookup: CDR1 SGHRS, CDR2 YFSETQ. The CDR3 DNA sequence: TGCGCCAGCAGCTTGACTAGCGAGACCTACGAGCAGTACTTC. This encodes CASSLTSETYEQYF.

The chain uses TRBV6-6 and TRBJ1-6; D uncertain. The CDR3 runs to 13 residues. The V gene lost 3 bases and the J gene lost 7 bases, with 7 bases spanning the gap. The germline V gene has CDR1 MNHNY and CDR2 SVGAGI (reference sequence). The CDR3 loop reads CASSYNSNSPLHF. The CDR3 DNA reads TGTGCCAGCAGTTATAACAGCAATTCACCCCTCCACTTT.

V is TRBV6-4 and J is TRBJ2-1; TRBD2 aligns across 14 bases. Germline values: CDR1 MRHNA, CDR2 SNTAGT. V trimming: 5 bases; J trimming: 6 bases; junction bases outside the gene matches: 3. CDR3 length: 15 residues. CDR3 coding DNA: TGTGCCAGCAGTCCGACTAGCGGGGGGGCCAATGAGCAGTTCTTC. It translates to CASSPTSGGANEQFF.

The chain joins TRBV11-2 to TRBJ1-3; 7 bases are shared with TRBD1. V was pared by 5 bases and J by 4 bases, with 14 bases of the junction left unmatched. Germline CDR1 is SGHAT and CDR2 is FQNNGV. The length of the CDR3 is 17 residues. CDR3 in DNA: TGTGCCAGCAGCATAATAACAGGGGCCCCATCGGGAAACACCATATATTTT. It is translated as CASSIITGAPSGNTIYF.

V is TRBV28 and J is TRBJ1-2; D remains unclear. This CDR3 comprises 12 residues. The V end was cut by 2 bases, the J end by 8 bases, with 9 bases between. Germline CDR1 and CDR2: MDHEN and SYDVKM. As DNA, the CDR3 is TGTGCCAGCAGTTTACAGGCAGAAGGCTACACCTTC. Its translation: CASSLQAEGYTF.

The CDR3 region is CASRATGQSGYTF. The CDR3, as DNA: TGTGCCAGCAGAGCGACAGGGCAATCTGGCTACACCTTC. The genes are TRBV14 and TRBJ1-2; TRBD1 matches at 7 bases. The CDR3 runs 13 residues. Germline assignment: CDR1 SGHDN and CDR2 FVKESK. V dropped 6 bases and J dropped 7; count of bases not matched to a gene: 8.

This chain connects TRBV3-1 (or the pseudogene TRBV3-2) to TRBJ1-2, with TRBD1 matching 7 bases. The CDR3 covers 15 residues. Germline V lookup: CDR1 LGHDT, CDR2 YNNKEL (reference sequence). Trimming at V came to 1 base and at J to 8 bases, leaving 10 bases not matched to a gene. The CDR3 here is CASSQGGGRQGGYTF. The CDR3 nucleotides are TGTGCCAGCAGCCAAGGGGGGGGACGACAGGGCGGCTACACCTTC.

The chain links TRBV5-4 to TRBJ1-1; unclear D gene. The ends were cut back, 0 bases at V and 1 base at J, with 16 bases in the middle. Germline V gives CDR1 SGHNT, CDR2 YYREEE (reference sequence). This CDR3 is built from 17 residues. The CDR3 loop is CASSLVGRSQPNTEAFF. In nucleotides, the CDR3 is TGTGCCAGCAGCTTGGTAGGACGGAGCCAACCGAACACTGAAGCTTTCTTT.

The V call is TRBV19, the J call TRBJ1-2; the D is unclear. V lost 9 bases and J lost 10, with 21 bases in between. Germline CDR1 reads LNHDA; CDR2 reads SQIVND (reference sequence). CDR3 length: 13 amino acids. In DNA form, the CDR3 reads TGTGCCAGCCGGCAGCGTACAGCAAGCGACTACACCTTC. It encodes CASRQRTASDYTF.

The gene calls are TRBV18 and TRBJ1-6, with D possibly being TRBD1 (5 bases). Germline loops: CDR1 KGHSH, CDR2 LQKENI. V lost 4 bases and J lost 7, with 14 bases in between. The CDR3 loop spans 15 amino acids. CDR3 sequence: CASSLGPGRNSPLHF. The CDR3 nucleotides read TGTGCCAGCTCACTGGGACCTGGGCGGAATTCACCCCTCCACTTT. Together with reference TRBV18 and TRBJ1-6, the CDR3 gives the full variable domain: NAGVMQNPRHLVRRRGQEARLRCSPMKGHSHVYWYRQLPEEGLKFMVYLQKENIIDESGMPKERFSAEFPKEGPSILRIQQVVRGDSAAYFCASSLGPGRNSPLHFGNGTRLTVT.

This chain connects TRBV10-3 to TRBJ2-1, with D possibly being TRBD1 (6 bases). Trimming cost V 4 bases and J 2 bases, with 9 bases left between them. Per germline, CDR1 ENHRY and CDR2 SYGVKD. CDR3 length: 14 amino acids. The CDR3: CAISGTVAYNEQFF. Written as DNA, the CDR3 is TGTGCCATCAGTGGGACAGTTGCCTACAATGAGCAGTTCTTC.

This clone was counted once. V and J are TRBV6-5 and TRBJ1-3; D might be TRBD1 (5 bases). Germline assignment: CDR1 MNHEY and CDR2 SVGAGI. The CDR3 has 15 amino acids. V was pared by 0 bases and J by 4 bases, with 10 bases between. CDR3 amino acids: CASSYSSGPGNTIYF. CDR3 nucleotide sequence: TGTGCCAGCAGTTACTCATCAGGGCCAGGAAACACCATATATTTT.

This sequence joins TRBV25-1 and TRBJ2-3; tentatively, D is TRBD1 (6 bases). The CDR3 spans 15 residues. Germline CDR1 reads MGHDK; CDR2 reads SYGVNS. V lost 8 bases, J lost 6 bases, and 21 bases lay in between. Written as DNA, the CDR3 is TGTGCCAGCCAGTTGGCAGGGGTTCTCGAGGATACGCAGTATTTT. This sequence encodes CASQLAGVLEDTQYF.

V and J are TRBV29-1 and TRBJ2-1; 8 bases are a match to TRBD1. The V gene end was trimmed by 1 base and the J gene end by 6 bases; junction bases not matched to a gene: 8. CDR3 length: 15 residues. From germline, CDR1 is SQVTM and CDR2 ANQGSEA. This chain's CDR3 is CSVEGAPDRVNEQFF. The CDR3, as DNA: TGCAGCGTTGAAGGAGCCCCGGACAGGGTCAATGAGCAGTTCTTC.

The rearrangement joins TRBV28 to TRBJ1-5; a weak D match, TRBD1 (5 bases). Trimming stripped 1 base from V and 1 base from J, with 11 bases between. Germline V gene lookup returns CDR1 MDHEN and CDR2 SYDVKM. The CDR3 spans 16 residues. CDR3 DNA: TGTGCCAGCAGTTTATTCCCCGGGGCAAGCAATCAGCCCCAGCATTTT. Amino acids: CASSLFPGASNQPQHF.

This chain joins TRBV2 and TRBJ1-3; 9 bases agree with TRBD1. Trimming removed 5 bases from V and 4 bases from J; junction bases left unmatched: 3. This CDR3 comprises 14 residues. The germline CDR1 and CDR2 sequences are SNHLY and FYNNEI. The CDR3 DNA sequence: TGTGCCAGCAGTCGGACAGGGGACGGAAACACCATATATTTT. It encodes CASSRTGDGNTIYF.

This chain links TRBV19 with TRBJ2-1, with D tentatively TRBD1 (5 bases). CDR1 LNHDA and CDR2 SQIVND come from the germline V gene (reference sequence). Trimming removed 5 bases from V and 4 bases from J, with 12 bases in between. The CDR3 is made up of 14 amino acids. The CDR3 sequence: CASSSLAGYNEQFF. The CDR3 nucleotides are TGTGCCAGTAGTTCTTTGGCAGGGTACAATGAGCAGTTCTTC.